Below are 12 T cell receptor beta chains sequenced from a single sample in a study of blood T cell repertoires in COVID-19. Assay used: immunoSEQ multiplex PCR; TCRdb lists only in-frame clones, some missing. The data hold 140,000 to 150,000 clones, with 80% to 90% observed a single time. Sequencing was carried out using PBMCs or T cells enriched from blood (not recorded which). The receptors shown here come from a man in his fifties or sixties who had recovered from COVID-19.

This chain connects TRBV9 to TRBJ2-3, with a tentative D call TRBD1 (5 bases). V lost 4 bases and J 11 bases, leaving 26 bases between the germline ends. The CDR3 is made up of 16 amino acids. In germline, CDR1 is SGDLS, CDR2 YYNGEE. The CDR3 here is CASSFIRASGIGEQYF. CDR3 coding DNA: TGTGCCAGCAGCTTTATCAGGGCGTCGGGCATTGGCGAGCAGTATTTT.

The chain has TRBV18 and TRBJ1-1, with 9 bases identical to TRBD1. Germline V CDR1 and CDR2: KGHSH, LQKENI. Trimming took 1 base from V and 3 from J; bases not matched to a gene: 3. This CDR3 is built from 15 residues. The CDR3 sequence: CASSPRQGVDTEAFF. The CDR3 DNA sequence: TGTGCCAGCTCACCACGACAGGGGGTGGACACTGAAGCTTTCTTT.

This chain uses TRBV5-6 with TRBJ2-7; 8 bases fit TRBD1. Germline CDR1 SGHDT, CDR2 YYEEEE. Unmatched junction bases numbered 10, after V lost 5 bases and J lost 3 bases. This CDR3 region has 15 residues. The CDR3 sequence: CASSPTGGHYYEQYF. The CDR3, as DNA: TGTGCCAGCAGTCCTACAGGGGGTCACTACTACGAGCAGTACTTC.

This clone was detected only a few times. The chain combines TRBV9 with TRBJ2-3; D might be TRBD2 (6 bases). CDR1 is SGDLS and CDR2 is YYNGEE in the germline V gene. Trimming left V 4 bases short and J 2 bases short, with 14 bases between. The CDR3 covers 15 residues. CDR3 in DNA: TGTGCCAGCAGCCCTCGGGGGACCCACACAGATACGCAGTATTTT. Protein product: CASSPRGTHTDTQYF. Using reference TRBV9 and TRBJ2-3 for the parts outside the CDR3, the full variable domain is DSGVTQTPKHLITATGQRVTLRCSPRSGDLSVYWYQQSLDQGLQFLIQYYNGEERAKGNILERFSAQQFPDLHSELNLSSLELGDSALYFCASSPRGTHTDTQYFGPGTRLTVL.

This chain connects TRBV19 to TRBJ2-1, with 9 nucleotides matching TRBD1. The V gene's germline CDR1 is LNHDA and CDR2 SQIVND (reference sequence). V trimming: 6 bases; J trimming: 0 bases; junction bases outside the gene matches: 3. The CDR3 sequence is 15 residues long. CDR3 protein: CASRRTGASYNEQFF. The CDR3 region has the DNA TGTGCCAGTAGGCGGACAGGGGCCTCCTACAATGAGCAGTTCTTC.

The chain links TRBV9 to TRBJ1-2; 7 positions match TRBD1. Germline-derived CDR1 and CDR2 are SGDLS and YYNGEE. The V segment lost 3 bases and the J segment 2 bases; nucleotides outside the gene matches: 4. This CDR3 region has 14 residues. This chain's CDR3 is CASSAPTGNYGYTF. For the CDR3, the DNA is TGTGCCAGCAGCGCCCCGACAGGGAACTATGGCTACACCTTC.

The chain couples TRBV28 to TRBJ1-6; D call uncertain. From germline, CDR1 is MDHEN and CDR2 SYDVKM. The CDR3 runs to 15 residues. Deletions cut 3 bases from V and 7 bases from J, with 13 bases between. This CDR3 reads CASSFTGWRNSPLHF. The CDR3, as DNA: TGTGCCAGCAGTTTTACGGGCTGGAGGAATTCACCCCTCCACTTT.

The chain couples TRBV2 to TRBJ2-5, with D maybe TRBD2 (7 bases). The CDR3 sequence is 17 residues long. Germline values: CDR1 SNHLY, CDR2 FYNNEI. V was shortened by 0 bases and J by 3 bases, with 17 bases between the two germline ends. The CDR3 sequence is CASSEARGGAGKETQYF. CDR3 DNA: TGTGCCAGCAGTGAAGCGAGGGGGGGCGCGGGTAAAGAGACCCAGTACTTC.

The genes are TRBV18 and TRBJ1-3; D call uncertain. Germline CDR1 and CDR2: KGHSH and LQKENI. V was shortened by 6 bases and J by 0 bases, with 12 bases between the two germline ends. The length of the CDR3 is 15 residues. CDR3 sequence (DNA): TGTGCCAGCTCCCCGGGTGAGACCTCTGGAAACACCATATATTTT. Its protein product is CASSPGETSGNTIYF.

The V and J genes are TRBV3-1 (or the pseudogene TRBV3-2) and TRBJ1-6, with 10 bases that match TRBD1. V trimming: 4 bases; J trimming: 10 bases; junction bases outside the gene matches: 4. CDR1 LGHDT and CDR2 YNNKEL come from the germline V gene (reference sequence). CDR3 length: 14 amino acids. CDR3: CASSPGTGDSPLHF. CDR3 DNA sequence: TGTGCCAGCAGCCCCGGGACAGGGGACTCACCCCTCCACTTT.

The sample holds one count of this clone. The chain carries TRBV28 and TRBJ2-5, with D tentatively TRBD1 (5 bases). CDR1 and CDR2 from the germline V gene are MDHEN and SYDVKM. Trimming took 6 bases from V and 3 from J, leaving 26 bases between them. The CDR3 runs to 18 residues. In DNA form, the CDR3 reads TGTGCCAGCAGCTCATCCACCGGCCTTGGGGCGATCGAAGAGACCCAGTACTTC. This sequence encodes CASSSSTGLGAIEETQYF.

V gene TRBV11-2 combines with J gene TRBJ2-1; 12 bases align to TRBD2. The germline V gene encodes CDR1 SGHAT and CDR2 FQNNGV. V shed 0 bases and J 7 bases; nucleotides not matched to a gene: 4. This CDR3 is 16 amino acids long. DNA of the CDR3: TGTGCCAGCAGCTTAGAACTAGCGGGAGGTCGTAATGAGCAGTTCTTC. Translated, it gives CASSLELAGGRNEQFF.